This T cell receptor (beta chain) comes out of a study of radiotherapy plus CTLA-4 blockade in lung cancer. Study-level background: Objective responses emerged in about 20% of patients, and roughly 32% attained disease control. Study observations and caveats: The study found tumor-derived TCR clones expanded in blood after radiotherapy plus ipilimumab. How blood T cell clones changed early, along with interferon-beta, reportedly forecast response best.

The method was immunoSEQ multiplex PCR; TCRdb's version includes in-frame clones alone and lacks a portion of them. Of 30,000 to 45,000 clones detected, approximately 77% appear once; the ten largest clones hold approximately 10%. Trimming removed 2 bases from V and 1 base from J, with 9 bases in between. The germline V gene has CDR1 ENHRY and CDR2 SYGVKD. The CDR3 is 15 amino acids. Chemo-refractory metastatic non-small-cell lung cancer patients were treated with focal radiation plus CTLA-4 blockade with ipilimumab. Remarks on this clone: What it recognizes is unknown.

The chain carries TRBV10-3 and TRBJ1-3; maybe TRBD1 (5 bases). The clonotype comes from a human donor with non-small cell lung cancer who had stable disease on radiotherapy plus ipilimumab. Source: peripheral blood, taken from a patient treated with radiotherapy plus ipilimumab. The chain's CDR3 is CAISEAGTSGNTIYF. Written as DNA, the CDR3 is TGTGCCATCAGTGAGGCCGGGACTTCTGGAAACACCATATATTTT.